Below are 20 T cell receptor beta chains sequenced from a single sample in a study of regulatory T cells in long-lasting Graves disease. Time point of the sample: newly diagnosed GD, antithyroid drugs for less than 3 months. Generation of the TCR library employed RNA extracted from PBMCs. Researchers made TCR beta libraries by using iRepertoire HTBI primers and running Arm-PCR on CDR3 regions. Each CDR3 protein gets one entry after TCRdb re-called the multiplex PCR reads with MiXCR. The sample has approximately 230,000 distinct CDR3 sequences, roughly 18% seen once. The sequencing used peripheral blood mononuclear cells (PBMCs), collected at new diagnosis, from a patient treated with antithyroid drugs. These receptors were collected from a female donor with Graves disease.

With regard to this clonotype: The likely explanation is a read error, given a far larger clone one base away. This chain links TRBV11-3 with TRBJ2-4; D is uncertain. The DNA end favors TRBJ1-2, so the J call may be wrong. This CDR3 has 13 amino acids. Germline V gives CDR1 SGHNT, CDR2 YENEEA. The DNA of the CDR3 is TGTGCCAGCAGCTTAGGACAAGTCAATGGCTACACCTTC. This codes for CASSLGQVNGYTF.

At least ten counts were recorded for this clonotype. This chain links TRBV3-1 with TRBJ1-2; perhaps TRBD1 as D (5 bases). The V and J ends lost 0 bases and 8 bases respectively, with 10 bases between them. The CDR3 totals 13 residues. Per the germline V gene, CDR1 is LGHDT and CDR2 is YNNKEL (reference sequence). In DNA form, the CDR3 reads TGTGCCAGCAGCCAAGATTTTCGGGGGGGCTACACCTTC. Its protein product is CASSQDFRGGYTF.

This clonotype was observed at least ten times. V is TRBV11-3 and J is TRBJ1-1; D is unclear. CDR3 length: 17 amino acids. The ends were cut back, 1 base at V and 0 bases at J, with 15 bases in the middle. Germline V gene data show CDR1 as SGHNT and CDR2 as YENEEA. CDR3 sequence (DNA): TGTGCCAGCAGCTTAGTGGGCAGTGCGCTGCTGAACACTGAAGCTTTCTTT. The encoded protein is CASSLVGSALLNTEAFF.

Remarks on this clonotype: A far larger clone is one nucleotide away, so this likely arose from a read error. The rearrangement uses TRBV11-2 and TRBJ2-3; D is uncertain. The assigned J gene may be wrong: the sequence end matches TRBJ2-7 better. The CDR3 is 13 residues long. In germline, CDR1 is SGHAT, CDR2 FQNNGV. CDR3 DNA sequence: TGTGCCAGCAGCTTAGATCAGGACGACGAGCAGTACTTC. Translating it yields CASSLDQDDEQYF.

This clonotype appeared many times. Relative to the germline gene, one junction end is altered; a read error may explain this. The chain is built from TRBV11-2 and TRBJ2-2; TRBD1 is a possible D gene (5 bases). Germline loops: CDR1 SGHAT, CDR2 FQNNGV. The CDR3 sequence is 14 residues long. Here the CDR3 reads CASSIDRNTGELFF. The CDR3 region has the DNA TGTGCCAGCAGCATAGACAGGAACACCGGGGAGCTGTTTTTT.

This clonotype has ten or more counts. The V gene is TRBV18, the J gene TRBJ1-4; weak D call: TRBD1 (5 bases). V was cut by 1 base and J by 7 bases, with 10 bases left in between. CDR1 and CDR2 from the germline V gene are KGHSH and LQKENI. This CDR3 spans 14 amino acids. CDR3 sequence reads: CASSPLSGGEKLFF. CDR3 bases: TGTGCCAGCTCACCACTCAGTGGGGGTGAAAAACTGTTTTTT. The complete variable domain, with remaining parts taken from reference TRBV18 and TRBJ1-4, reads NAGVMQNPRHLVRRRGQEARLRCSPMKGHSHVYWYRQLPEEGLKFMVYLQKENIIDESGMPKERFSAEFPKEGPSILRIQQVVRGDSAAYFCASSPLSGGEKLFFGSGTQLSVL.

This clonotype has ten or more counts. The genes are TRBV24-1 and TRBJ2-1; possible D gene TRBD2, 6 bases. Trimming took off 3 bases at V and 3 bases at J, with 14 bases between the two ends. The CDR3 runs 16 residues. Germline assignment: CDR1 KGHDR and CDR2 SFDVKD. Here the CDR3 DNA reads TGTGCCACCAGTGATCGCTCGGGAGTGGTCTACAATGAGCAGTTCTTC. Protein sequence: CATSDRSGVVYNEQFF.

This chain links TRBV19 with TRBJ2-7; D is possibly TRBD1 (5 bases). The germline gives CDR1 LNHDA, CDR2 SQIVND (reference sequence). This CDR3 spans 14 amino acids. Trimming took 4 bases from V and 2 from J, leaving 12 bases between them. The CDR3 reads CASSTSQGPYEQYF. DNA for the CDR3: TGTGCCAGTAGTACCAGTCAGGGCCCCTACGAGCAGTACTTC.

This clonotype has a count of ten or more. The chain couples TRBV18 to TRBJ2-1; D is possibly TRBD2 (5 bases). Germline lookup yields CDR1 KGHSH and CDR2 LQKENI. The CDR3 contains 14 residues. V gave up 3 bases and J gave up 3 bases, with 9 bases separating them. The CDR3 DNA is TGTGCCAGCTCACCCTTCCGGGACTACAATGAGCAGTTCTTC. It is translated as CASSPFRDYNEQFF. The full variable domain, completed using reference TRBV18 and TRBJ2-1, is NAGVMQNPRHLVRRRGQEARLRCSPMKGHSHVYWYRQLPEEGLKFMVYLQKENIIDESGMPKERFSAEFPKEGPSILRIQQVVRGDSAAYFCASSPFRDYNEQFFGPGTRLTVL.

This clonotype was seen ten or more times. J is TRBJ2-7 and V is TRBV7-2; TRBD2 matches 7 bases. V lost 6 bases and J lost 2; bases outside the gene matches: 7. The CDR3 is 14 residues long. The V gene's germline CDR1 is SGHTA and CDR2 FQGNSA. CDR3 loop: CASRSPSGPYEQYF. The CDR3 DNA sequence: TGTGCCAGCAGATCCCCTAGCGGCCCCTACGAGCAGTACTTC.

For this clonotype: The conserved final phenylalanine or tryptophan is absent from the CDR3, which likely points to a read error. J is TRBJ2-7 and V is TRBV3-1; possible D gene TRBD1, 5 bases. The CDR3 length is 13 residues. Germline CDR1 and CDR2: LGHDT and YNNKEL (reference sequence). The V end was cut by 5 bases, the J end by 4 bases, with 12 bases between. The CDR3, as DNA: TGTGCCAGCAGCTATGACCAGGGATACGAGCAGTACTTG. As protein: CASSYDQGYEQYL.

At least ten counts were recorded for this clonotype. This chain links TRBV28 with TRBJ2-7; possibly TRBD2 for D (6 bases). Germline CDR1 reads MDHEN; CDR2 reads SYDVKM. Trimming shortened V by 4 bases and J by 2 bases, and 18 bases separated the two germline ends. The CDR3 loop spans 16 amino acids. The CDR3 here is CASSSPLSPGAYEQYF. In DNA form, the CDR3 reads TGTGCCAGCAGTTCCCCACTTTCCCCGGGGGCCTACGAGCAGTACTTC.

This clonotype was seen at least ten times. This rearrangement joins TRBV19 to TRBJ2-7; D gene ambiguous. Trimming pared 3 bases from V and 6 bases from J, leaving 18 bases between. Germline CDR1 LNHDA, CDR2 SQIVND (reference sequence). The CDR3 consists of 15 residues. The CDR3, as DNA: TGTGCCAGTAGTATTAGCCTTCGCGCTCGTCGCGAGCAGTACTTC. Translation: CASSISLRARREQYF.

This clonotype was counted at least ten times. The chain couples TRBV20-1 to TRBJ1-1; D remains ambiguous. The germline V gene has CDR1 DFQATT and CDR2 SNEGSKA (reference sequence). Trimming left V 1 base short and J 7 bases short, with 10 bases between. The CDR3 is 12 amino acids. The CDR3 region is CSARVTDGEAFF. The DNA for the CDR3 is TGCAGTGCTAGAGTTACCGACGGTGAAGCTTTCTTT.

The chain couples TRBV11-2 to TRBJ2-7; TRBD2 aligns across 8 bases. V lost 3 bases to trimming and J lost 3 bases; unmatched junction nucleotides: 4. The CDR3 is 14 residues long. Germline values: CDR1 SGHAT, CDR2 FQNNGV. The CDR3, as DNA: TGTGCCAGCAGCTTCGGGACTAGTCTCTACGAGCAGTACTTC. Residues: CASSFGTSLYEQYF.

The chain couples TRBV7-2 to TRBJ2-1; D perhaps matches TRBD1 (5 bases). With 6 bases removed from V and 11 bases from J, the gap between germline ends came to 11 bases. The CDR3 runs to 11 residues. CDR1 is SGHTA, CDR2 FQGNSA, per germline. For the CDR3, the DNA is TGTGCCAGCAGTCTAGGGGTCCAGCAGTTCTTC. Its translation: CASSLGVQQFF.

The chain combines TRBV6-1 with TRBJ2-1; 8 nucleotides align to TRBD2. Trimming at V came to 1 base and at J to 4 bases, leaving 3 bases not matched to a gene. Germline V gene lookup returns CDR1 MNHNS and CDR2 SASEGT. The CDR3 runs 15 residues. The CDR3 nucleotides are TGTGCCAGCAGTGAAGTCGGGGGGGAGTACAATGAGCAGTTCTTC. Amino acid sequence: CASSEVGGEYNEQFF.

This clonotype was seen many times. V usage is TRBV28 and J usage is TRBJ1-2; D is unclear. V lost 10 bases to trimming and J lost 3 bases, with 15 bases between them. This CDR3 region has 13 residues. Germline CDR1 and CDR2: MDHEN and SYDVKM. The DNA for the CDR3 is TGTGCCACGACCCGGGAGAGCCACTATGGCTACACCTTC. Translating gives CATTRESHYGYTF.

This clonotype was found many times. Since a much larger clone is just one base distant, this may be a read error. The chain carries TRBV12-3 or TRBV12-4 and TRBJ2-3; TRBD2 matches at 10 bases. The CDR3 loop spans 15 amino acids. The V segment lost 4 bases and the J segment 4 bases; nucleotides outside the gene matches: 5. This CDR3 is CASSSAGGRADTQYF. The CDR3 DNA follows: TGTGCCAGCAGTTCAGCGGGAGGGCGAGCAGATACGCAGTATTTT.

V and J are TRBV19 and TRBJ1-1; 10 positions agree with TRBD1. CDR1 and CDR2 (germline): LNHDA, SQIVND (reference sequence). The CDR3 runs to 14 residues. The junction had 6 bases not matched to a gene; V was cut back by 5 bases and J by 6 bases. The CDR3 loop reads CASSETDRGPEAFF. The DNA for the CDR3 is TGTGCCAGTAGTGAAACCGACAGGGGGCCTGAAGCTTTCTTT.